The 7 T cell receptor beta chains below all came from one sample that was sequenced in a study of glioma-infiltrating T cells after dendritic cell vaccination. Profiling relied on immunoSEQ multiplex PCR, and the TCRdb table lists in-frame clones only, not all of them. The table shows around 37,000 clones, with approximately 84% occurring only once. This sample comprised blood, obtained before dendritic cell vaccination. The source is a human donor with glioblastoma.

This chain connects TRBV4-2 to TRBJ2-3; 8 bases agree with TRBD2. From germline, CDR1 is LGHNA and CDR2 YNFKEQ. This CDR3 has 16 amino acids. J gave up 2 bases and V 1 base, and 5 bases lay outside the gene matches. CDR3 amino acids: CASSQGGGGYTDTQYF. Written as DNA, the CDR3 is TGTGCCAGCAGCCAAGGGGGCGGGGGGTACACAGATACGCAGTATTTT.

The chain is built from TRBV11-1 and TRBJ2-2; possible D gene TRBD2, 7 bases. This CDR3 comprises 15 residues. V lost 8 bases and J 1 base, leaving 14 bases between the germline ends. Germline V gene data show CDR1 as SGHAT and CDR2 as FQDESV (reference sequence). CDR3: CASGGAGENTGELFF. CDR3 nucleotides: TGTGCCAGCGGGGGGGCCGGGGAGAACACCGGGGAGCTGTTTTTT.

V usage is TRBV19 and J usage is TRBJ2-7; 7 nucleotides agree with TRBD1. CDR1 and CDR2 from the germline V gene are LNHDA and SQIVND (reference sequence). V trimming: 5 bases; J trimming: 2 bases; junction bases outside the gene matches: 9. The CDR3 sequence is 15 residues long. CDR3 bases: TGTGCCAGTAGTGTGACGACAGGGACGACCTACGAGCAGTACTTC. Amino acid sequence: CASSVTTGTTYEQYF. The full variable domain, rest sourced from reference TRBV19 and TRBJ2-7, is DGGITQSPKYLFRKEGQNVTLSCEQNLNHDAMYWYRQDPGQGLRLIYYSQIVNDFQKGDIAEGYSVSREKKESFPLTVTSAQKNPTAFYLCASSVTTGTTYEQYFGPGTRLTVT.

The chain is built from TRBV9 and TRBJ2-1; D unclear. V gave up 4 bases and J gave up 0 bases, with 14 bases separating them. The V gene's germline CDR1 is SGDLS and CDR2 YYNGEE. The CDR3 totals 16 residues. CDR3 coding DNA: TGTGCCAGCAGCCCCACTTTAAGTAGCTCCTACAATGAGCAGTTCTTC. Amino acid sequence: CASSPTLSSSYNEQFF.

The V gene is TRBV4-3, the J gene TRBJ1-1, with 10 bases that match TRBD1. Germline V CDR1 and CDR2: LGHNA, YSLEER. The junction had 10 bases not matched to a gene; V was cut back by 0 bases and J by 0 bases. This CDR3 is built from 19 residues. The CDR3 nucleotides read TGCGCCAGCAGCCAAGAAGGGAGGATAGGACAGGGGGTGAACACTGAAGCTTTCTTT. This encodes CASSQEGRIGQGVNTEAFF.

The rearrangement joins TRBV29-1 to TRBJ1-5; possibly TRBD1 for D (6 bases). V was pared by 5 bases and J by 4 bases, with 12 bases between. This CDR3 has 13 amino acids. Germline lookup yields CDR1 SQVTM and CDR2 ANQGSEA. The CDR3 DNA sequence: TGCAGCGTTCTGGACAGTAAAAATCAGCCCCAGCATTTT. Encoded protein: CSVLDSKNQPQHF.

The DNA of the CDR3 is TGTGCCAGCAGTTACCCCCGGGGGGCGCGAGAGCAGTACTTC. It is translated as CASSYPRGAREQYF. The V and J genes are TRBV28 and TRBJ2-7; a weak D match, TRBD2 (7 bases). Germline V gene lookup returns CDR1 MDHEN and CDR2 SYDVKM. Trimming removed 4 bases from V and 7 bases from J, with 17 bases in between. This CDR3 spans 14 amino acids.